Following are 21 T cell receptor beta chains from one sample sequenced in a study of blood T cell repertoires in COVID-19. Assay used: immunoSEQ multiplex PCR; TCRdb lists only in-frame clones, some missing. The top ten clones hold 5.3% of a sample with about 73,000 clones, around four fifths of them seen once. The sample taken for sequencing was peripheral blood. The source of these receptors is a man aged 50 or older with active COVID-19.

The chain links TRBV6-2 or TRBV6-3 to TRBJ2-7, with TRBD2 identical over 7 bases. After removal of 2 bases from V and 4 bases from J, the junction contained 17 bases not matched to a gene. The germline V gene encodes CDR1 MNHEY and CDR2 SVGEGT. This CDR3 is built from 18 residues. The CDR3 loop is CASSYNPNEVAGVYEQYF. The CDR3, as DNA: TGTGCCAGCAGTTACAACCCTAACGAGGTTGCGGGAGTTTACGAGCAGTACTTC.

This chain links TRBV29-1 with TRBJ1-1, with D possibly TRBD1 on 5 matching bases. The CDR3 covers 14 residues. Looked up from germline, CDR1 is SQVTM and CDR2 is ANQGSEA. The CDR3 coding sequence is TGCAGTCTCAGGGCAGCGAATATGAACACTGAAGCTTTCTTT. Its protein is CSLRAANMNTEAFF.

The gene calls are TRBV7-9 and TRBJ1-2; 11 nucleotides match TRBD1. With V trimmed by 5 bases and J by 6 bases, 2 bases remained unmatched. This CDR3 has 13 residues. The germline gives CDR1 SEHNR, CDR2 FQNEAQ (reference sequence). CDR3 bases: TGTGCCAGCAGCCCGGACAGGGGGCATGGCTACACCTTC. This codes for CASSPDRGHGYTF.

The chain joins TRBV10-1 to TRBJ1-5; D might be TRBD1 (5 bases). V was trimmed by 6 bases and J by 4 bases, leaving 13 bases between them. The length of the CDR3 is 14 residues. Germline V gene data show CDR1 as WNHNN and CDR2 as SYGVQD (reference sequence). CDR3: CASSSGGVNQPQHF. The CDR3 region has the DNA TGCGCCAGCAGCTCCGGAGGGGTTAATCAGCCCCAGCATTTT.

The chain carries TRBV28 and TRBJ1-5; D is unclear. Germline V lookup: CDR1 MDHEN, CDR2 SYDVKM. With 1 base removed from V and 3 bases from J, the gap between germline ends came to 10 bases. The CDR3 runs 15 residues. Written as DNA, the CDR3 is TGTGCCAGCAGTTTATTGGCAGGACTCAATCAGCCCCAGCATTTT. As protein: CASSLLAGLNQPQHF. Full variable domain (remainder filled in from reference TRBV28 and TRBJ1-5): DVKVTQSSRYLVKRTGEKVFLECVQDMDHENMFWYRQDPGLGLRLIYFSYDVKMKEKGDIPEGYSVSREKKERFSLILESASTNQTSMYLCASSLLAGLNQPQHFGDGTRLSIL.

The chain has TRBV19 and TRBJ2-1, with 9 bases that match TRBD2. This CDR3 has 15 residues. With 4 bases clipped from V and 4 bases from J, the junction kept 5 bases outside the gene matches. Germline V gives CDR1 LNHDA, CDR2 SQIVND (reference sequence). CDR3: CASSKVAGVYNEQFF. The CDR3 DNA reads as TGTGCCAGTAGTAAGGTAGCGGGGGTTTACAATGAGCAGTTCTTC.

CDR3 protein: CASSAPDRGLEKLFF. The CDR3 region has the DNA TGTGCCAGCAGCGCCCCCGACAGGGGGCTTGAAAAACTGTTTTTT. This chain uses TRBV9 with TRBJ1-4; TRBD1 matches 10 bases. Per the germline V gene, CDR1 is SGDLS and CDR2 is YYNGEE. V was clipped by 3 bases and J by 7 bases; unmatched bases: 6. CDR3 length equals 15 residues. Full variable domain (rest looked up from reference TRBV9 and TRBJ1-4): DSGVTQTPKHLITATGQRVTLRCSPRSGDLSVYWYQQSLDQGLQFLIQYYNGEERAKGNILERFSAQQFPDLHSELNLSSLELGDSALYFCASSAPDRGLEKLFFGSGTQLSVL.

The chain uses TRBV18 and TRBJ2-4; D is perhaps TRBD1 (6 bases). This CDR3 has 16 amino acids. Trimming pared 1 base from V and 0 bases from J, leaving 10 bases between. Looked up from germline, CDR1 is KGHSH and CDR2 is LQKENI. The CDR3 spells CASSPREGVAKNIQYF. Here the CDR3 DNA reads TGTGCCAGCTCACCACGCGAGGGGGTAGCCAAAAACATTCAGTACTTC.

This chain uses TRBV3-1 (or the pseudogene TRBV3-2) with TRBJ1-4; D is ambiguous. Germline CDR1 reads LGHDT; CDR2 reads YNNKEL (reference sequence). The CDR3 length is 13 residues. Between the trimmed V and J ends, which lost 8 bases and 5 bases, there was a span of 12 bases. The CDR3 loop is CASRISGNEKLFF. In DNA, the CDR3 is TGTGCCAGCCGAATATCGGGGAATGAAAAACTGTTTTTT.

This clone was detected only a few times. This chain's CDR3 is CASSDRGISNEKLFF. The CDR3, as DNA: TGTGCCAGCAGTGACAGGGGGATCTCTAATGAAAAACTGTTTTTT. This chain joins TRBV2 and TRBJ1-4; 7 bases agree with TRBD1. After removal of 3 bases from V and 3 bases from J, the junction contained 4 bases not matched to a gene. The germline V gene has CDR1 SNHLY and CDR2 FYNNEI. This CDR3 has 15 residues.

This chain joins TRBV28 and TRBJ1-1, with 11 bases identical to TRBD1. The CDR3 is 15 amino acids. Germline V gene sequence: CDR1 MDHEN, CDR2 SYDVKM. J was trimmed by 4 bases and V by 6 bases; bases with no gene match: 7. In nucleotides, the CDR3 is TGTGCCAGCAGAAGCCCCGGGACAGGGGGCACTGAAGCTTTCTTT. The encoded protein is CASRSPGTGGTEAFF.

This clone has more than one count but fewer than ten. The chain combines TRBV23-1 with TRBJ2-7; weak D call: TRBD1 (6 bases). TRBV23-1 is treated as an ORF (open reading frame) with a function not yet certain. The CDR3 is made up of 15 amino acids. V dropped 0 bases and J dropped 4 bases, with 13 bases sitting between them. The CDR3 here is CASSQSQGTSYEQYF. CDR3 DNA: TGCGCCAGCAGTCAATCACAGGGAACGTCGTACGAGCAGTACTTC.

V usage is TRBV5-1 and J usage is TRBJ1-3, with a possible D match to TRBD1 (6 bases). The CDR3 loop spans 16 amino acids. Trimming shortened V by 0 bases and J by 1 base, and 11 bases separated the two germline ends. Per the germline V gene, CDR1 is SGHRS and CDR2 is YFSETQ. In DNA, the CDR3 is TGCGCCAGCAGCTTGGCGGGGGGCGAATCTGGAAACACCATATATTTT. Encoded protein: CASSLAGGESGNTIYF.

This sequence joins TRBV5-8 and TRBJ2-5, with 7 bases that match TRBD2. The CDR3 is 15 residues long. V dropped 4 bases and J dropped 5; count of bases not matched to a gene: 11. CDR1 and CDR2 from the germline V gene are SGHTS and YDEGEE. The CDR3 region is CASSATGGRAETQYF. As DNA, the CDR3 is TGTGCCAGCAGCGCAACGGGGGGTCGAGCGGAGACCCAGTACTTC.

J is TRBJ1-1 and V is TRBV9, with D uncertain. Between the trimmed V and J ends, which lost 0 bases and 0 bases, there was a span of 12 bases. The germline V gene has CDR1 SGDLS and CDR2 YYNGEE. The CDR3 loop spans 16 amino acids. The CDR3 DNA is TGTGCCAGCAGCGTAGTCCCTAACCCTATGAACACTGAAGCTTTCTTT. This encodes CASSVVPNPMNTEAFF.

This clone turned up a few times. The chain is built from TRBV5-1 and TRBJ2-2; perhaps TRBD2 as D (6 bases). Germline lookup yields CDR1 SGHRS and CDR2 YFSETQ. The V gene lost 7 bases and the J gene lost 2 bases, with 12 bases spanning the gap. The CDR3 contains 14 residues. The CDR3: CASQGLTNTGELFF. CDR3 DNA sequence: TGCGCCAGCCAGGGACTCACTAACACCGGGGAGCTGTTTTTT.

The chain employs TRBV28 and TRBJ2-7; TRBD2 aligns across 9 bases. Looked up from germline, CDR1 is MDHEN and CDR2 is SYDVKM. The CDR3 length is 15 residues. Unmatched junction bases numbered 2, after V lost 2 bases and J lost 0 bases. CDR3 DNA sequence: TGTGCCAGCAGTTTAATAGCGGGGGACTCCTACGAGCAGTACTTC. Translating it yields CASSLIAGDSYEQYF.

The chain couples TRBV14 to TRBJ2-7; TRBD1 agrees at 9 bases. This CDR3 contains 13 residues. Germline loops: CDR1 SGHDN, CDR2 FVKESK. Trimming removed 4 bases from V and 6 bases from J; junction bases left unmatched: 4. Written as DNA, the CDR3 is TGTGCCAGCAGCCGGGACAGGGAGTCCGAGCAGTACTTC. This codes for CASSRDRESEQYF.

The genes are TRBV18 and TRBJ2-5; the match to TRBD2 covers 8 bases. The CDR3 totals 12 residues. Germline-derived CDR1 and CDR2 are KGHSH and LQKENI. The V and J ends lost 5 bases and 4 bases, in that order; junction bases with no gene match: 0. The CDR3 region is CASSAGGETQYF. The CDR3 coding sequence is TGTGCCAGCTCAGCGGGGGGAGAGACCCAGTACTTC.

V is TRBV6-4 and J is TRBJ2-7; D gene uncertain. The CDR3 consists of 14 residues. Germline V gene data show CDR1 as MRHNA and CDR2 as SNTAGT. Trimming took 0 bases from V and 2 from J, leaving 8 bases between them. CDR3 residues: CASSDSQFAYEQYF. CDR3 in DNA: TGTGCCAGCAGTGACTCGCAGTTCGCCTACGAGCAGTACTTC.

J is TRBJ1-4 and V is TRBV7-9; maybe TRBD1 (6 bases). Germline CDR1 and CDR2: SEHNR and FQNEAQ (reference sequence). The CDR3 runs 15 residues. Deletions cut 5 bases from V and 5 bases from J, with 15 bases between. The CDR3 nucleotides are TGTGCCAGCAGCCTCAAGACAGGTTCCAATGAAAAACTGTTTTTT. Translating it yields CASSLKTGSNEKLFF.